Reported below is one T cell receptor (beta chain). The data belong to a study of blood T cell repertoires in COVID-19. The ends were cut back, 2 bases at V and 1 base at J, with 11 bases in the middle. This CDR3 has 15 amino acids. The germline gives CDR1 SGHTA, CDR2 FQGTGA. Authors' processing steps: Scientists estimated how many nucleated cells there were by amplifying reference gene primers. Clones were sequenced by immunoSEQ multiplex PCR, and TCRdb holds only the in-frame ones, with some missing. Clonal size and the V and J genes are those of that table, whereas D and trimming came from the DNA. Of roughly 80,000 clones in the sample, 88% are singletons; the top ten hold 5.5% to 7.5%.

The clonotype was recovered from a woman older than 75 with acute or convalescent COVID-19. Source material: peripheral blood. The chain uses TRBV7-3 and TRBJ1-1; possible D gene TRBD1, 5 bases. The DNA of the CDR3 is TGTGCCAGCAGCTTATTAGGGGTAGGGAACACTGAAGCTTTCTTT. Encoded protein: CASSLLGVGNTEAFF.